The clone carrying this TCR beta chain was counted only a few times. This CDR3 has 16 amino acids. Losses at the gene ends were 5 bases for V and 0 bases for J; bases not matched to a gene: 7. Each CDR3 protein gets one entry after TCRdb re-called the 5' RACE reads with MiXCR. Among under 450,000 distinct CDR3 sequences listed, around 20% were seen once. The sample is drawn from a study of CD8 T cells in ankylosing spondylitis. The chain uses TRBV12-3 or TRBV12-4 and TRBJ2-3; 8 bases fit TRBD1. The sample was blood, either unsorted or a sorted T cell fraction (not recorded which). The sequence derives from a male donor with ankylosing spondylitis or in good health (not recorded which). The CDR3, as DNA: TGTGCCAGCAGTCTCCGGACAGGGACTAGCACAGATACGCAGTATTTT. It yields the protein CASSLRTGTSTDTQYF.